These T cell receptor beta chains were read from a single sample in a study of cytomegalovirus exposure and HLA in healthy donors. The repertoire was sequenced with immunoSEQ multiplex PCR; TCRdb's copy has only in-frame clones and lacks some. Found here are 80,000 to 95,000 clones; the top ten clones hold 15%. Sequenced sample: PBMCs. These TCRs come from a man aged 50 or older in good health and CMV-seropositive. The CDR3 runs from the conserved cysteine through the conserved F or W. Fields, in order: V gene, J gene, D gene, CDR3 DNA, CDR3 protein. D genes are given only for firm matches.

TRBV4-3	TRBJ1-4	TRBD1	TGCGCCAGCAGCCCCCGGACAGGGGGCGTTGAAAAACTGTTTTTT	CASSPRTGGVEKLFF
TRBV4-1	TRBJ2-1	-	TGCGCCAGCAGCCTTTCACCGAGCTCCTACAATGAGCAGTTCTTC	CASSLSPSSYNEQFF
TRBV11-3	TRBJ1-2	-	TGTGCCAGCACCTTGGCAGATTCTAACTATGGCTACACCTTC	CASTLADSNYGYTF
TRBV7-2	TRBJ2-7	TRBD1	TGTGCCAGCGAGACAGGGAGCTCCTACGAGCAGTACTTC	CASETGSSYEQYF
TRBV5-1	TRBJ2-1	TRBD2	TGCGCCAGCAGCTTGGGGACTAGCGGGATTGGTGAGCAGTTCTTC	CASSLGTSGIGEQFF
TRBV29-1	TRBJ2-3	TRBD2	TGCAGCGTTGCCCCGCGGACTAGCGGGGGAGATACGCAGTATTTT	CSVAPRTSGGDTQYF
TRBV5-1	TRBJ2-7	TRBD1	TGCGCCAGCAGCTTGGTGACAGGGGAGCACTACGAGCAGTACTTC	CASSLVTGEHYEQYF
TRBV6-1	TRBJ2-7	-	TGTGCCAGCAGTGAACTAAGCCTAGTCGGGGAGCAGTACTTC	CASSELSLVGEQYF
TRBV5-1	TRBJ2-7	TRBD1	TGCGCCAGCAGTTGGACTGGGACAGTCACCTACGAGCAGTACTTC	CASSWTGTVTYEQYF
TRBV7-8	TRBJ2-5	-	TGTGCCAGCAGCACGCTGGGACTTCAAGAGACCCAGTACTTC	CASSTLGLQETQYF
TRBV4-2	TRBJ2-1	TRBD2	TGTGCCAGCAGCCGGGTGAGTATGATGCGGGAGAGCTCCTACAATGAGCAGTTCTTC	CASSRVSMMRESSYNEQFF
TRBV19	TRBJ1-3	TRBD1	TGTGCCAGTATGCTCACAGGGGGCGTCTCTGGAAACACCATATATTTT	CASMLTGGVSGNTIYF
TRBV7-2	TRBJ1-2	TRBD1	TGTGCCAGCAGCTTAGGGGGGACAGGGGAAGGAGCTAACTATGGCTACACCTTC	CASSLGGTGEGANYGYTF
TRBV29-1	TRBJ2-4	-	TGCAGCGTTGCCGATTTGCGTCTAGCCAAAAACATTCAGTACTTC	CSVADLRLAKNIQYF
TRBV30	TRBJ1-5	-	TGTGCCTGGAGTTCAGGGTCAGGCAATCAGCCCCAGCATTTT	CAWSSGSGNQPQHF
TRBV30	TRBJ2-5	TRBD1	TGTGCCTGGGCAAGACAGGGCCGCGAGACCCAGTACTTC	CAWARQGRETQYF
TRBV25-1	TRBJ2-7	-	TGTGCCAGCAGTGATTCCCCGCGCGAGCAGTACTTC	CASSDSPREQYF
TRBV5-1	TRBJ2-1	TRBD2	TGCGCCAGCAGTCTAGCGGGGCGGGGGGGGCAGTTCTTC	CASSLAGRGGQFF
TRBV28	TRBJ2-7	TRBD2	TGTGCCAGCAGGCCCGCCCATGCGGGAGTCTACGAGCAGTACTTC	CASRPAHAGVYEQYF
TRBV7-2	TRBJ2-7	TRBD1	TGTGCCAGCAGCCCTACCGGGACAGCCTACGAGCAGTACTTC	CASSPTGTAYEQYF
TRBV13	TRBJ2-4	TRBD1	TGTGCCAGCAGCACAGGGGTAGCCAAAAACATTCAGTACTTC	CASSTGVAKNIQYF
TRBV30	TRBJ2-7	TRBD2	TGTGCCTGGAGCCCATGGGGGACTAGCTTCGAGCAGTACTTC	CAWSPWGTSFEQYF
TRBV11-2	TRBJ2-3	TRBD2	TGTGCCAGCCGGGAAGGGACTAGTAGTTACACGCAGTATTTT	CASREGTSSYTQYF
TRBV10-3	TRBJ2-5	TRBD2	TGTGCCACCAGACTAGCGGGAGAAGAGACCCAGTACTTC	CATRLAGEETQYF
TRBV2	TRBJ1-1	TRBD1	TGTGCCAGCGGACAGGGCGACACTGAAGCTTTCTTT	CASGQGDTEAFF
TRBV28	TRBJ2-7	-	TGTGCCAGCCCCTTTCGGTGGGCGACGACCTACGAGCAGTACTTC	CASPFRWATTYEQYF
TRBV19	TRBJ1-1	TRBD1	TGTGCCAGTAGTATTCGGTCCGGGACAGAGCTTATGAACACTGAAGCTTTCTTT	CASSIRSGTELMNTEAFF
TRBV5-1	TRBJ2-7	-	TGCGCCAGCAGCTTGGTGGAGTCCTACGAGCAGTACTTC	CASSLVESYEQYF
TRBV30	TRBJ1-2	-	TGTGCCTGGAGTGTAGGGCCCGGGGAGAACTATGGCTACACCTTC	CAWSVGPGENYGYTF
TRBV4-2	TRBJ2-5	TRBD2	TGTGCCAGCAGCCAAGTGGCGGGAGGGCCGGGAGAGACCCAGTACTTC	CASSQVAGGPGETQYF
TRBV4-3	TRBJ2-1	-	TGCGCCAGCAGCCAATCGGGGAATGAGCAGTTCTTC	CASSQSGNEQFF
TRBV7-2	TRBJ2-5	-	TGTGCCAGCAGCTTAGCGCCAACTAGCGAGACCCAGTACTTC	CASSLAPTSETQYF
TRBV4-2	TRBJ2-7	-	TGTGCCAGCAGCCAGCGAGGATCGGACTACGAGCAGTACTTC	CASSQRGSDYEQYF
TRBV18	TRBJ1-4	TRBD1	TGTGCCAGCTCCCAGGGACAGGGAGGTGAAAAACTGTTTTTT	CASSQGQGGEKLFF